Detailed here is one TCR beta chain. Per the germline V gene, CDR1 is SGHAT and CDR2 is FQNNGV. Trimming took off 5 bases at V and 2 bases at J, with 23 bases between the two ends. The CDR3 length is 18 residues. This sample is drawn from a study of T cells after yellow fever vaccination. Study context: Those fractions that held only low numbers of cells were prepared using the SMART-Seq v4 Ultra Low Input RNA kit. Study results and caveats: Clonotypes shared by both compartments, CD4 and CD8, made up a small share. Detected again after the booster were most primary-vaccination clones, at approximately 96% CD4 and 88% CD8. The secondary response peaked faster, at day 5 versus 15, but was weaker.

One entry per CDR3 protein, called by TCRdb with MiXCR from the 5' RACE reads. Of some 54,000 distinct CDR3 sequences in the sample, approximately 7% were seen once. This specimen consisted of CD8+ T cells not binding an NS4B(214-222) dextramer, sorted from PBMCs, obtained approximately 40 days after the first yellow fever vaccination. The receptor's source is a young man who received the YFV17D yellow fever vaccine. V and J are TRBV11-2 and TRBJ2-3; a weak D match, TRBD1 (6 bases). The CDR3 nucleotides read TGTGCCAGCAGCATCTCGACAGGCCTATACTCCCCCACAGATACGCAGTATTTT. Residues: CASSISTGLYSPTDTQYF.